One and the same sample provided the 11 T cell receptor beta chains below, sequenced in a study of OX40 agonist ivuxolimab in advanced cancers. Sequencing was performed with immunoSEQ multiplex PCR; in TCRdb, only in-frame clones are kept and a portion is missing. The sample lists about 47,000 clones; around 86% were seen once. The sample consisted of CD4+ or CD8+ T cells sorted from blood, taken in a trial of the OX40 agonist ivuxolimab. The source is an adult with an advanced solid tumor such as melanoma, head and neck, liver or kidney cancer.

The V and J genes are TRBV11-2 and TRBJ2-2; TRBD2 might be the D (5 bases). From germline, CDR1 is SGHAT and CDR2 FQNNGV. Trimming left V 6 bases short and J 0 bases short, with 17 bases between. The CDR3 length is 17 residues. The CDR3 region has the DNA TGTGCCAGCAGGTACACCGCGGGCGGCTCGAACACCGGGGAGCTGTTTTTT. As protein: CASRYTAGGSNTGELFF.

The chain couples TRBV28 to TRBJ1-6, with 8 bases matching TRBD1. The CDR3 runs 14 residues. V was clipped by 6 bases and J by 9 bases; unmatched bases: 7. From germline, CDR1 is MDHEN and CDR2 SYDVKM. CDR3 bases: TGTGCCAGCAGCCCAGACAGGGGAGGTTCACCCCTCCACTTT. Translating gives CASSPDRGGSPLHF.

The rearrangement uses TRBV5-6 and TRBJ2-2, with D perhaps matching TRBD2 (5 bases). Trimming cost V 0 bases and J 6 bases, with 9 bases left between them. CDR3 length equals 14 residues. The germline V gene encodes CDR1 SGHDT and CDR2 YYEEEE. DNA of the CDR3: TGTGCCAGCAGCTTGGGGCTAGCATCCGGGGAGCTGTTTTTT. It specifies CASSLGLASGELFF.

This clone appeared a single time. This chain joins TRBV10-3 and TRBJ1-6; no clear D. The germline CDR1 and CDR2 sequences are ENHRY and SYGVKD. This CDR3 is 12 amino acids long. The V end was cut by 3 bases, the J end by 11 bases, with 8 bases between. The CDR3 DNA sequence: TGTGCCATCAGTGATTACCGGGCACCCCTCCACTTT. Protein sequence: CAISDYRAPLHF.

This chain links TRBV7-8 with TRBJ2-1; D is unresolved. This CDR3 is 11 amino acids long. The V and J ends lost 1 base and 9 bases respectively, with 4 bases between them. The germline CDR1 and CDR2 sequences are SGHVS and FQNEAQ. In nucleotides, the CDR3 is TGTGCCAGCAGCTTAGTCGGTGAGCAGTTCTTC. It encodes CASSLVGEQFF.

DNA of the CDR3: TGTGCCAGCGGGTATCAGCCCCAGCATTTT. It yields the protein CASGYQPQHF. The V and J genes are TRBV6-5 and TRBJ1-5; no reliable D call. V gave up 8 bases and J gave up 5 bases, with 4 bases separating them. In germline, CDR1 is MNHEY, CDR2 SVGAGI. CDR3 length: 10 residues.

This clone was detected only once. This chain links TRBV28 with TRBJ2-1, with D hard to call. CDR3 length equals 12 residues. CDR1 and CDR2 from the germline V gene are MDHEN and SYDVKM. Deletions cut 3 bases from V and 8 bases from J, with 8 bases between. DNA of the CDR3: TGTGCCAGCAGTTTCTTAGCAGATGAGCAGTTCTTC. This codes for CASSFLADEQFF.

This chain joins TRBV12-5 and TRBJ1-1; D is undetermined. Germline V CDR1 and CDR2: LGHNT, FRNRAP. V was shortened by 3 bases and J by 0 bases, with 20 bases between the two germline ends. The CDR3 contains 18 residues. The CDR3 DNA is TGTGCTAGTGGTTTAGTCGTCGCTGGGAATCCGATGAACACTGAAGCTTTCTTT. Translation gives CASGLVVAGNPMNTEAFF.

This clone has just a few counts. This chain links TRBV27 with TRBJ1-1; TRBD1 is a possible D gene (5 bases). This CDR3 has 14 amino acids. V was shortened by 5 bases and J by 8 bases, with 18 bases between the two germline ends. Germline CDR1 and CDR2: MNHEY and SMNVEV (reference sequence). The CDR3 spells CASSGYWDGNEAFF. The CDR3 bases are TGTGCCAGCAGTGGTTATTGGGACGGTAACGAAGCTTTCTTT.

The rearrangement joins TRBV6-5 to TRBJ2-7, with TRBD2 matching over 7 bases. The CDR3 covers 15 residues. CDR1 is MNHEY, CDR2 SVGAGI, per germline. V was pared by 2 bases and J by 2 bases, with 6 bases of the junction left unmatched. CDR3 nucleotides: TGTGCCAGCAGTTACCTAGCGAGCGGGACCTACGAGCAGTACTTC. This translates into CASSYLASGTYEQYF.

This rearrangement joins TRBV11-2 to TRBJ1-1, with 7 nucleotides matching TRBD1. The CDR3 sequence is 15 residues long. The trim removed 0 bases at V and 5 bases at J, leaving 6 bases unmatched. Germline CDR1 is SGHAT and CDR2 is FQNNGV. CDR3 DNA: TGTGCCAGCAGCTTAGAGGCAGGGGGAGTGACTGAAGCTTTCTTT. Protein sequence: CASSLEAGGVTEAFF.